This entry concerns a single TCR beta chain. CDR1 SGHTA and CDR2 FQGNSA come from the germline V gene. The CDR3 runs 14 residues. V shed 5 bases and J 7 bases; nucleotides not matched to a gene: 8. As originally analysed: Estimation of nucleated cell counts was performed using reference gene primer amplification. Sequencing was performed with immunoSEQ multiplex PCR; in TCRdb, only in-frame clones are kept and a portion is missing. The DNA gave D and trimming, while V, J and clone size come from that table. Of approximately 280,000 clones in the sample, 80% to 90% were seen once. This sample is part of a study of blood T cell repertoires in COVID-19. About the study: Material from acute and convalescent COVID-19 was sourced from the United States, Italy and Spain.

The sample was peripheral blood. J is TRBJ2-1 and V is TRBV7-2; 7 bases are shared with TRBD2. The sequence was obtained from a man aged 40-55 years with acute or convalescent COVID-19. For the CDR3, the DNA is TGTGCCAGCAGCCTCACGGGGGGTTTTAATGAGCAGTTCTTC. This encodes CASSLTGGFNEQFF.